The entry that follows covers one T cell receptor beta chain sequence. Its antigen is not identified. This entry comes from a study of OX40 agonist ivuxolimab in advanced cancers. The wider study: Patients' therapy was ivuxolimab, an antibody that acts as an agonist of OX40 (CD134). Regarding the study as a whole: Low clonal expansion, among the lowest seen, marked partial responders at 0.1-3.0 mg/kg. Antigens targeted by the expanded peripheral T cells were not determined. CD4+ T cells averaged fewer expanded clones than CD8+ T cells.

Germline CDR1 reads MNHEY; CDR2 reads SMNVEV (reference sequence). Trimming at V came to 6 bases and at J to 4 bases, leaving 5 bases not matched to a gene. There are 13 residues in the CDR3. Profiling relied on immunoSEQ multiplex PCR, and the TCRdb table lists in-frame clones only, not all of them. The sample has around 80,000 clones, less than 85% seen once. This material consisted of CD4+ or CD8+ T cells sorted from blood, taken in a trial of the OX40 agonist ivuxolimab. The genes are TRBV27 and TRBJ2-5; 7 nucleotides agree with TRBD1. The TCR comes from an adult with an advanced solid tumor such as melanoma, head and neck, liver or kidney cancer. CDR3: CASRLSGGETQYF. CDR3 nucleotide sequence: TGTGCCAGCAGACTATCAGGGGGAGAGACCCAGTACTTC.